The text below deals with one TCR beta chain. What it binds is unknown. This sample is part of a study of T-cell reconstitution after alpha-beta-depleted transplantation in children. Study-level points and caveats: Several hundred rapidly expanded clones from non-depleted graft cells reportedly supplied alpha-beta T cells about two months post-transplant. Surviving recipient T cells and thymic progenitors underlay high day-60 TCRbeta diversity in some patients. Newly produced T cells mostly accounted for T-cell counts and diversity one year post-transplant.

Molecular barcoding with unique molecular identifiers was used for the TCRbeta library. TCRdb re-called the PCR reads through MiXCR, storing one row per CDR3 protein. Altogether 700,000 to 950,000 distinct CDR3 sequences are present, about 16% being singletons, with the ten largest covering approximately 5%. The CDR3 runs 16 residues. J lost 7 bases, V lost 5 bases, and 6 bases had no gene match. Germline V gene sequence: CDR1 SGHNT, CDR2 YENEEA. The receptor was isolated from a male patient under 18 who had a stem cell transplant for acute lymphoblastic leukemia, so the T cells may come from the graft donor. The material was PBMCs, mostly from graft donor cells, obtained 360 days after TCRalphabeta/CD19-depleted stem cell transplant. The rearrangement joins TRBV11-3 to TRBJ2-1; 15 bases line up with TRBD2. The CDR3 sequence: CASSPRTSGRDNEQFF. The CDR3, as DNA: TGTGCCAGCAGCCCTCGGACTAGCGGGAGGGATAATGAGCAGTTCTTC.